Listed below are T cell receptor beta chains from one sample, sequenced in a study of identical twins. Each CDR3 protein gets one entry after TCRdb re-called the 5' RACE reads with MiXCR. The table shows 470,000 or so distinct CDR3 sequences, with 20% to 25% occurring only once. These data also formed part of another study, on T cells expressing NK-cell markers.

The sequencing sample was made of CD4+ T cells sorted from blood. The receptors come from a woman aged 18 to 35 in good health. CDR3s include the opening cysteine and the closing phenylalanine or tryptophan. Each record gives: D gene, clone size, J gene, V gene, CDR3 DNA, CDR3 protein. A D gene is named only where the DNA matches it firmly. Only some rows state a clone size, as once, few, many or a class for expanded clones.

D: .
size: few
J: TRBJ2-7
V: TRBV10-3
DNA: TGTGCCATCAGTGATAGGCTGGGCTACGAGCAGTACTTC
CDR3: CAISDRLGYEQYF

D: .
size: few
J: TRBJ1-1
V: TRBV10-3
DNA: TGTGCCATCCAGGGAGGGGGCACTGAAGCTTTCTTT
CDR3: CAIQGGGTEAFF

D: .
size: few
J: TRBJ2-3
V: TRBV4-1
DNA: TGCGCCAGCAGCCAAGATCAAAGCTCAGATACGCAGTATTTT
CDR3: CASSQDQSSDTQYF

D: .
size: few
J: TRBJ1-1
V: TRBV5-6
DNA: TGTGCCAGCAGCTTCAATATAGGACGGGCGATTCCCGAAGCTTTCTTT
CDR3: CASSFNIGRAIPEAFF

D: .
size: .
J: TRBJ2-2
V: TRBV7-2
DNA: TGTGCCAGCAGCTCATTCTCCGCTCAGAACACCGGGGAGCTGTTTTTT
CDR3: CASSSFSAQNTGELFF

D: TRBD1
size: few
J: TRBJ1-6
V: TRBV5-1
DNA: TGCGCCAGCAGCTCTTCGACAGGGAAGGGTTCACCCCTCCACTTT
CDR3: CASSSSTGKGSPLHF

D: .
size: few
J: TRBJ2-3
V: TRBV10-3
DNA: TGTGCCATAAAGGCCGGGATCGACACAGATACGCAGTATTTT
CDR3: CAIKAGIDTDTQYF

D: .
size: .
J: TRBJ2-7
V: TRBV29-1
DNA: TGCAGCGCTATCGACAGCGCCTCCTACGAGCAGTACTTC
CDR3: CSAIDSASYEQYF

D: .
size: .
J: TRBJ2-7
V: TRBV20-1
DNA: TGCAGTGCTAGCTACAGGGTAGGGGAGCAGTACTTC
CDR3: CSASYRVGEQYF

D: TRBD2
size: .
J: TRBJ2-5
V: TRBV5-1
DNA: TGCGCCAGCAGCTTGATGGATCCGGGGGGAGAGACCCAGTACTTC
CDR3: CASSLMDPGGETQYF

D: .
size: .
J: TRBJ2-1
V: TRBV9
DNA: TGTGCCAGCAGCGTAGTCCCGGGTTTAAACAATGAGCAGTTCTTC
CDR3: CASSVVPGLNNEQFF

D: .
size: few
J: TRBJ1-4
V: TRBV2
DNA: TGTGCCAGCAGTGCACAGATGAATGAAAAACTGTTTTTT
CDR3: CASSAQMNEKLFF

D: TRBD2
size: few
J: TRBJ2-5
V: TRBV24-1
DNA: TGTGCCACCAGTGATCCTGGTGGGACTAGCGGAGAGACCCAGTACTTC
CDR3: CATSDPGGTSGETQYF

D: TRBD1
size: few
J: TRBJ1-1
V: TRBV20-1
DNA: TGCAGTGCTGCCCTGGGACAGTTGAACACTGAAGCTTTCTTT
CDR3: CSAALGQLNTEAFF

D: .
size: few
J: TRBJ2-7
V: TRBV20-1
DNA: TGCAGTGCTAGGGCCGACAGGAATTACGAGCAGTACTTC
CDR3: CSARADRNYEQYF

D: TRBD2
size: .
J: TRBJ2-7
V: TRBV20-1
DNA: TGCAGTGCTCAGACCGGGACTAGCGGGAGCGCCGAGCAGTACTTC
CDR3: CSAQTGTSGSAEQYF

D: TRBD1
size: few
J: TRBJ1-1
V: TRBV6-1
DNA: TGTGCCAGCAGGCCCTACAGGGGGCTCACTGAAGCTTTCTTT
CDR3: CASRPYRGLTEAFF

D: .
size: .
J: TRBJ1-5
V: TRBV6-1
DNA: TGTGCCAGCAGGGCCTGGGAGGGAGTTGGGCAGCCCCAGCATTTT
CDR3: CASRAWEGVGQPQHF

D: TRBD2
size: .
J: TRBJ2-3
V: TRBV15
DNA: TGTGCCACCAGCTACATCCCACTAGCGCCGAGCACAGATACGCAGTATTTT
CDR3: CATSYIPLAPSTDTQYF

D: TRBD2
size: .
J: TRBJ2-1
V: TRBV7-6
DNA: TGTGCCAGCAGCTTAGAGGAGCGGGGCTCCTACAATGAGCAGTTCTTC
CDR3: CASSLEERGSYNEQFF

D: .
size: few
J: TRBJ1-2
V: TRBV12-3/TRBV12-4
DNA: TGTGCCAGCAGTTTTGACAGCATCTATGGCTACACCTTC
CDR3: CASSFDSIYGYTF

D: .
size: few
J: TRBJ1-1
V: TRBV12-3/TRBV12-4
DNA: TGTGCCAGCAGTTCAAGCTTCAATGGGGCTTTCTTT
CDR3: CASSSSFNGAFF

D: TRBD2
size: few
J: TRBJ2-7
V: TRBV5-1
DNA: TGCGCCAGCAGCTTGGAAGGGACTAGCGGGGGCTTCTACGAGCAGTACTTC
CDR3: CASSLEGTSGGFYEQYF

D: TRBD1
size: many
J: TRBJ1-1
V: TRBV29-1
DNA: TGCAGCGTGGGACAGGGTGGCACTGAAGCTTTCTTT
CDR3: CSVGQGGTEAFF

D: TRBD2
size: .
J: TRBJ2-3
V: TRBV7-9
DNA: TGTGCCAGCAGCTTCTCTAGCGGGTATAGCACAGATACGCAGTATTTT
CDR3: CASSFSSGYSTDTQYF

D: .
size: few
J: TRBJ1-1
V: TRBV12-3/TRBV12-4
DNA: TGTGCCAGCAGTTTTCAGATCTCTAAGACTGAAGCTTTCTTT
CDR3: CASSFQISKTEAFF

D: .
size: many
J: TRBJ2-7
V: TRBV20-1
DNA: TGCAGTGCTACCGGGACAACACAATACGAGCAGTACTTC
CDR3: CSATGTTQYEQYF

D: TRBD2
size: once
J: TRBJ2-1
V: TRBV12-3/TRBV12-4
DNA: TGTGCCAGCAGTTTGTTGCGGGAGTCTGAGCAGTTCTTC
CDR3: CASSLLRESEQFF

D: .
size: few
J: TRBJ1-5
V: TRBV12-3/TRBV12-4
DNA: TGTGCCAGCACCTTACGGGACGGAAGCAATCAGCCCCAGCATTTT
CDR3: CASTLRDGSNQPQHF

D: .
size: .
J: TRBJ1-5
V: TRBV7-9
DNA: TGTGCCAGCAGCTTGGACGGTGCCAATCAGCCCCAGCATTTT
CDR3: CASSLDGANQPQHF

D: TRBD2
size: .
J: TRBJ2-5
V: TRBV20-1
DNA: TGCAGTGCTAGAGATACGGGGGGGCTTGAGACCCAGTACTTC
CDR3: CSARDTGGLETQYF

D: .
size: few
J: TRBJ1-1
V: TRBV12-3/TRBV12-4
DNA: TGTGCCAGCAGTTTACTCAGGGGCCGGGGGGCTTTCTTT
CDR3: CASSLLRGRGAFF

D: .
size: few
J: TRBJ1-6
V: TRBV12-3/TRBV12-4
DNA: TGTGCCAGCACCTTGGGGGGGACTTCACCCCTCCACTTT
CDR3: CASTLGGTSPLHF

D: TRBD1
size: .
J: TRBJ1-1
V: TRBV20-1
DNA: TGCAGTGCCTGGACAGGAAACACTGAAGCTTTCTTT
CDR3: CSAWTGNTEAFF

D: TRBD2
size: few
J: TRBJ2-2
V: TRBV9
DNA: TGTGCCAGCAGCGCCCGACTAGCGGGAGGGACCGGGGAGCTGTTTTTT
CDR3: CASSARLAGGTGELFF

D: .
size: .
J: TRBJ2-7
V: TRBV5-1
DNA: TGCGCCAGCAGCTTGCCGCGGGAAAGGGCCTCCTCCCAAACCTACGAGCAGTACTTC
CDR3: CASSLPRERASSQTYEQYF

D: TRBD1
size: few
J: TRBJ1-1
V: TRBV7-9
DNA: TGTGCCAGCAGCCGTGGACAGGGCCTCATGAACACTGAAGCTTTCTTT
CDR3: CASSRGQGLMNTEAFF

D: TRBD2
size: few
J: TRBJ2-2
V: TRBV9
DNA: TGTGCCAGCAGCGCCAGACTAGCGGGGGGGAACACCGGGGAGCTGTTTTTT
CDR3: CASSARLAGGNTGELFF

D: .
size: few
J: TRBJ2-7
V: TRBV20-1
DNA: TGCAGTGCTAGTCCCCCGCCCCTCCACGAGCAGTACTTC
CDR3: CSASPPPLHEQYF

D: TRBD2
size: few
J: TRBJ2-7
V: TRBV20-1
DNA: TGCAGTGCTCAACCGAGCGGGAGGGCCCGCGAGCAGTACTTC
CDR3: CSAQPSGRAREQYF

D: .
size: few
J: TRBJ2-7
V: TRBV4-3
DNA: TGCGCCAGCAGCCAAGTTCTCAAAAGCTCCTACGAGCAGTACTTC
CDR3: CASSQVLKSSYEQYF

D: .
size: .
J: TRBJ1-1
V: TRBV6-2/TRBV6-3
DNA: TGTGCCAGCAGTTACCCAGCGGGGGCGGGGGGCACTGAAGCTTTCTTT
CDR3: CASSYPAGAGGTEAFF

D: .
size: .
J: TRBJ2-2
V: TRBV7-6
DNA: TGTGCCAGCAGCTCCGTCCCCCATTCGAACACCGGGGAGCTGTTTTTT
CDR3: CASSSVPHSNTGELFF

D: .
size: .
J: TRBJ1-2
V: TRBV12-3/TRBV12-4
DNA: TGTGCCAGCAGCCGAACCGGGGAATTGAATGGCTACACCTTC
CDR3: CASSRTGELNGYTF

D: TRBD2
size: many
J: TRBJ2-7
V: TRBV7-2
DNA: TGTGCCAGCAGCCTGACTAGCGGGATGAACTACGAGCAGTACTTC
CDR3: CASSLTSGMNYEQYF

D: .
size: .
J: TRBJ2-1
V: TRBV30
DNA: TGTGCCTGGATTCGGACTACATACAATGAGCAGTTCTTC
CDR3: CAWIRTTYNEQFF

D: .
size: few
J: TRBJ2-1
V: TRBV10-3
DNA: TGTGCCATCAGTGGTCCGGTGCGCTTC
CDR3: CAISGPVRF

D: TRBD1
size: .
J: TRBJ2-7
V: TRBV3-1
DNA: TGTGCCAGCAGCCAAGGGACAGGGGATTACGAGCAGTACTTC
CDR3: CASSQGTGDYEQYF

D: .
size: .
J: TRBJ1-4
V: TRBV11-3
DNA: TGTGCCAGCAGCAGCGGGGCCGATAATGAAAAACTGTTTTTT
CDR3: CASSSGADNEKLFF